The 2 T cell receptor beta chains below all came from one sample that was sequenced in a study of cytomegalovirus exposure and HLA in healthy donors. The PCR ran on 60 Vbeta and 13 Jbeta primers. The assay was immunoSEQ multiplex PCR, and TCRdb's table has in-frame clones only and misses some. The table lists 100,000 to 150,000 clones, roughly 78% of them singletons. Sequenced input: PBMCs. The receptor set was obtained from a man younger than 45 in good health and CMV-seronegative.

CDR3 DNA sequence: TGCGCCAGCCAAAGGACTAGCACAGATACGCAGTATTTT. Residues: CASQRTSTDTQYF. J is TRBJ2-3 and V is TRBV10-1; D is possibly TRBD2 (5 bases). V was trimmed by 8 bases and J by 0 bases, leaving 9 bases between them. Germline values: CDR1 WNHNN, CDR2 SYGVQD (reference sequence). The CDR3 has 13 residues.

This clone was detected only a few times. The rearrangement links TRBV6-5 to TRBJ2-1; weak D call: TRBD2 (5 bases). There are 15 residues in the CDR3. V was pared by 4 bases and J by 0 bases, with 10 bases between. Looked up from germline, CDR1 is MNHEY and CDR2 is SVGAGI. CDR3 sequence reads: CASSSDEGSYNEQFF. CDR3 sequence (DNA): TGTGCCAGCAGTTCGGACGAGGGCTCCTACAATGAGCAGTTCTTC.